This T cell receptor beta chain is from a study of T cell responses to AZD1222 COVID-19 vaccine (dated by TCRdb to about 2021). Background for the entire study: AZD1222 recipients given second doses at about 4 weeks or at about 12 weeks were pooled, since spike-specific TCR depth and breadth were not found to differ between the two schedules. Trial participants were enrolled by age into subgroups of 18-55, 56-69 and 70-plus years, and about 150, 27 and 61 TCR-sequenced participants, respectively, were included in these subgroups. TCR sequencing was performed for 233 trial participants, of whom roughly 200 were given two doses of AZD1222 and some 25 were given two doses of MenACWY control vaccine.

Worth noting for this clone: The target of this receptor is not known. The sample holds no much larger clone one base away, and base qualities are not on file.

The germline V gene encodes CDR1 SGHRS and CDR2 YFSETQ. After removal of 7 bases from V and 2 bases from J, the junction retains 6 bases not matched to a gene. The CDR3 has 14 amino acids, counting the end cysteine and phenylalanine. The DNA shown is the 42-base CDR3, in frame from base 1. What the research found in general, with its limitations: Nearly half of unique spike-specific TCRs reportedly recognized epitopes outside regions mutated in the B.1.351 and B.1.1.7 variants. Conclusions about previously exposed vaccinees are limited, since just five to seven AZD1222 recipients were seropositive for SARS-CoV-2 at baseline. In the small 56-69-year group, the increase in depth fell short of significance, most likely because of low power. Participants were mostly white British, with more females than males. The authors suggested clonal diversity may have been underestimated. Because no day 14 peak-response samples were available, repertoires were characterized only after the peak T cell response. After two AZD1222 doses, both the breadth and the depth of spike-specific TCRs were significantly higher than at day 0 and than in MenACWY recipients. The vaccine-associated CD4 TCRs covered the entire spike protein, and the dominant responses fell in regions 160-218 and 743-854.

The CDR3 regions of human TCRbeta chains were subjected to immunosequencing. Per the source publication's procedure: TCRs in the repertoires were compared against a reference library of SARS-CoV-2-specific TCRs that had been generated with the MIRA antigen-specificity platform. Breadth was defined as the fraction of unique TCRs that were SARS-CoV-2-associated, and depth was defined as the fraction of total T cells that were SARS-CoV-2-associated. Using the MIRA data, each spike-specific TCR was mapped to the spike region that the TCR reacts to and placed in a CD4 or CD8 class. Log10-transformed breadth and depth values were compared by one-way ANOVA with Sidak's multiple comparisons tests. Entries here come from immuneACCESS through TCRdb and include only in-frame sequences with V and J called. Some clones fail to appear in such tables; in the studies checked, an unresolved V gene covers under half of the shortfall, and the cause of the remainder is unknown. The DNA was the basis for D and trimming; V, J and clone size are from that table. This sample comprises about 54,000 clones, 70% to 90% of them detected only once. The top ten constitute about 2% of the sample.

The time point label here, explained by the study, means: baseline before first vaccination. Samples from vaccinated people were obtained from the UK trials COV001 and COV002, which included a single-blind randomized controlled phase 2/3 trial of AZD1222 (ChAdOx1 nCoV-19) in healthy adults. Trial participant PBMC samples were collected at day 0 and day 28 after the second dose for TCRbeta chain sequencing. The sample here was peripheral blood, taken on day 0 of AZD1222 vaccination. The sequence links TRBV5-1 to TRBJ2-1; 7 of the junction bases match TRBD2. This sequence originates from an adult in good health. The DNA sequence follows: TGCGCCAGCCGGGAGGAAGTAGCCTACAATGAGCAGTTCTTC. This sequence encodes CASREEVAYNEQFF.